This entry lists 26 T cell receptor beta chains sequenced from one sample in a study of long-term antiretroviral therapy in people with HIV. Version v3.0 of the immunoSEQ assay ran at survey level. TCRdb keeps only in-frame clones here, not all; method: immunoSEQ multiplex PCR. This table holds around 20,000 clones, 87% found once. Sample: unsorted PBMCs, taken 2.6 years after starting antiretroviral therapy. The receptors here all came from a woman between 50 and 59 years old with HIV.

The V gene is TRBV18, the J gene TRBJ1-1; the match to TRBD1 covers 9 bases. The CDR3 has 15 amino acids. Germline CDR1 is KGHSH and CDR2 is LQKENI. V shed 0 bases and J 11 bases; nucleotides not matched to a gene: 10. CDR3 nucleotides: TGTGCCAGCTCACCACCAAGGACAGGGGAGTGTTGCGCTTTCTTT. This codes for CASSPPRTGECCAFF. The variable domain in full, with the rest retrieved from reference TRBV18 and TRBJ1-1, is NAGVMQNPRHLVRRRGQEARLRCSPMKGHSHVYWYRQLPEEGLKFMVYLQKENIIDESGMPKERFSAEFPKEGPSILRIQQVVRGDSAAYFCASSPPRTGECCAFFGQGTRLTVV.

CDR3 in DNA: TGCGCCAGCTGGAGTAGCGGCTACGAGCAGTACTTC. This codes for CASWSSGYEQYF. V usage is TRBV5-1 and J usage is TRBJ2-7; tentative D call: TRBD2 (6 bases). Germline V gene data show CDR1 as SGHRS and CDR2 as YFSETQ. V was clipped by 7 bases and J by 3 bases, with 11 bases between them. This CDR3 spans 12 amino acids. Variable domain in full (rest from reference TRBV5-1 and TRBJ2-7): KAGVTQTPRYLIKTRGQQVTLSCSPISGHRSVSWYQQTPGQGLQFLFEYFSETQRNKGNFPGRFSGRQFSNSRSEMNVSTLELGDSALYLCASWSSGYEQYFGPGTRLTVT.

This clone was observed a few times. The chain combines TRBV19 with TRBJ1-5; D remains unclear. The V gene lost 5 bases and the J gene lost 9 bases, with 11 bases spanning the gap. The CDR3 has 12 amino acids. Germline CDR1 is LNHDA and CDR2 is SQIVND (reference sequence). The CDR3 nucleotides are TGTGCCAGTAGTCCTGAGAATTGGCCCCAGCATTTT. This translates into CASSPENWPQHF.

The genes are TRBV6-5 and TRBJ2-5, with D tentatively TRBD1 or TRBD2 (6 bases each). Trimming took 0 bases from V and 9 from J, leaving 20 bases between them. Germline assignment: CDR1 MNHEY and CDR2 SVGAGI. CDR3 size: 16 residues. CDR3 loop: CASSYSSPGAPDPQYF. The CDR3 region has the DNA TGTGCCAGCAGTTACTCGTCGCCGGGGGCCCCGGACCCCCAGTACTTC.

This sequence joins TRBV9 and TRBJ2-7; D is undetermined. The length of the CDR3 is 11 residues. V was trimmed by 2 bases and J by 3 bases, leaving 3 bases between them. CDR1 is SGDLS and CDR2 is YYNGEE in the germline V gene. The CDR3 here is CASSVGYEQYF. CDR3 DNA sequence: TGTGCCAGCAGCGTGGGCTACGAGCAGTACTTC.

This chain uses TRBV27 with TRBJ2-2, with 8 positions matching TRBD2. V dropped 7 bases and J dropped 5; count of bases not matched to a gene: 9. Germline V gene data show CDR1 as MNHEY and CDR2 as SMNVEV (reference sequence). CDR3 length: 15 residues. In nucleotides, the CDR3 is TGTGCCAGCACCAAACTAGCGGAGATTACCGGGGAGCTGTTTTTT. It translates to CASTKLAEITGELFF.

This chain uses TRBV5-1 with TRBJ1-5, with D maybe TRBD1 (5 bases). Trimming took 2 bases from V and 7 from J, leaving 13 bases between them. The germline V gene encodes CDR1 SGHRS and CDR2 YFSETQ. CDR3 length equals 14 residues. CDR3 loop: CASSFGGPEQPQHF. CDR3 nucleotide sequence: TGCGCCAGCAGCTTTGGGGGTCCAGAGCAGCCCCAGCATTTT. Using reference TRBV5-1 and TRBJ1-5 for the parts outside the CDR3, the full variable domain is KAGVTQTPRYLIKTRGQQVTLSCSPISGHRSVSWYQQTPGQGLQFLFEYFSETQRNKGNFPGRFSGRQFSNSRSEMNVSTLELGDSALYLCASSFGGPEQPQHFGDGTRLSIL.

The V gene is TRBV10-3, the J gene TRBJ1-5; D is possibly TRBD1 (6 bases). This CDR3 has 15 amino acids. Germline V gene lookup returns CDR1 ENHRY and CDR2 SYGVKD. V dropped 0 bases and J dropped 3 bases, with 9 bases sitting between them. CDR3 nucleotide sequence: TGTGCCATCAGTGAGTCGGGGGGGGCCAATCAGCCCCAGCATTTT. Translation gives CAISESGGANQPQHF.

This clone was counted between two and nine times. This chain joins TRBV5-6 and TRBJ1-1; D is perhaps TRBD1 (5 bases). Germline V gene lookup returns CDR1 SGHDT and CDR2 YYEEEE. This CDR3 contains 12 residues. V was shortened by 0 bases and J by 10 bases, with 10 bases between the two germline ends. For the CDR3, the DNA is TGTGCCAGCAGCTTGGCCTCAGGGTTAGCTTTCTTT. Protein sequence: CASSLASGLAFF.

The V call is TRBV27, the J call TRBJ2-7; tentatively, D is TRBD1 or TRBD2 (7 bases each). Germline CDR1 is MNHEY and CDR2 is SMNVEV (reference sequence). V was shortened by 6 bases and J by 2 bases, with 23 bases between the two germline ends. The CDR3 runs to 17 residues. CDR3 DNA: TGTGCCAGCAGCCCAGGGGGGGGACGGACGGTCACCTACGAGCAGTACTTC. Protein product: CASSPGGGRTVTYEQYF.

The chain has TRBV5-1 and TRBJ2-1; D call uncertain. This CDR3 has 12 amino acids. V dropped 1 base and J dropped 6 bases, with 5 bases sitting between them. From germline, CDR1 is SGHRS and CDR2 YFSETQ. The CDR3 is CASSLIGNEQFF. CDR3 DNA sequence: TGCGCCAGCAGCTTGATAGGCAATGAGCAGTTCTTC.

This clone occurred a few times. The chain carries TRBV7-9 and TRBJ1-4, with D maybe TRBD1 (6 bases). This CDR3 comprises 12 residues. Trimming removed 6 bases from V and 15 bases from J, with 17 bases in between. The germline V gene encodes CDR1 SEHNR and CDR2 FQNEAQ (reference sequence). The CDR3 bases are TGTGCCAGCAGGTCGCCGGACAGCTCTATGTTTTTT. Its protein product is CASRSPDSSMFF.

The chain joins TRBV7-9 to TRBJ2-6; no definite D call. The germline gives CDR1 SEHNR, CDR2 FQNEAQ (reference sequence). V lost 5 bases and J 2 bases, leaving 16 bases between the germline ends. This CDR3 has 17 residues. The CDR3 nucleotides are TGTGCCAGCAGCCCTATTAAGTACCCTCCTGGGGCCAACGTCCTGACTTTC. This codes for CASSPIKYPPGANVLTF. The whole variable domain, filled in from reference TRBV7-9 and TRBJ2-6, reads DTGVSQNPRHKITKRGQNVTFRCDPISEHNRLYWYRQTLGQGPEFLTYFQNEAQLEKSRLLSDRFSAERPKGSFSTLEIQRTEQGDSAMYLCASSPIKYPPGANVLTFGAGSRLTVL.

V and J are TRBV27 and TRBJ2-5; 7 nucleotides agree with TRBD1. Germline V gene lookup returns CDR1 MNHEY and CDR2 SMNVEV (reference sequence). The CDR3 has 13 residues. Trimming cost V 5 bases and J 4 bases; bases outside gene matches: 4. CDR3 loop: CASSGQDRETQYF. The CDR3 nucleotides are TGTGCCAGCAGTGGACAGGATCGAGAGACCCAGTACTTC.

J is TRBJ1-1 and V is TRBV4-2; TRBD1 agrees at 8 bases. The CDR3 loop spans 16 amino acids. Per the germline V gene, CDR1 is LGHNA and CDR2 is YNFKEQ. With V trimmed by 4 bases and J by 1 base, 8 bases remained unmatched. For the CDR3, the DNA is TGTGCCAGCAGCCCCCCCCTGGGACAGGCGAACACTGAAGCTTTCTTT. It specifies CASSPPLGQANTEAFF.

This sequence joins TRBV5-1 and TRBJ1-1; no definite D call. The CDR3 length is 14 residues. CDR1 and CDR2 (germline): SGHRS, YFSETQ. The V end was cut by 4 bases, the J end by 4 bases, with 14 bases between. The DNA for the CDR3 is TGCGCCAGCAGCGCGAGAGGATACAGCACTGAAGCTTTCTTT. This encodes CASSARGYSTEAFF. Full variable domain (missing parts from reference TRBV5-1 and TRBJ1-1): KAGVTQTPRYLIKTRGQQVTLSCSPISGHRSVSWYQQTPGQGLQFLFEYFSETQRNKGNFPGRFSGRQFSNSRSEMNVSTLELGDSALYLCASSARGYSTEAFFGQGTRLTVV.

V gene TRBV11-2 combines with J gene TRBJ2-4; the D gene is possibly TRBD2 (5 bases). The CDR3 extends over 11 amino acids. Germline CDR1 is SGHAT and CDR2 is FQNNGV. Trimming left V 10 bases short and J 9 bases short, with 13 bases between. The CDR3 DNA reads TGTGCCACCCTTAGGGCGGGCATTCAGTACTTC. Protein sequence: CATLRAGIQYF.

The chain is built from TRBV19 and TRBJ2-5, with 7 bases fitting TRBD2. With V trimmed by 6 bases and J by 1 base, 8 bases remained unmatched. The CDR3 length is 15 residues. CDR1 LNHDA and CDR2 SQIVND come from the germline V gene (reference sequence). This CDR3 reads CASSGLGAPQETQYF. CDR3 coding DNA: TGTGCCAGTAGCGGACTAGGGGCCCCCCAAGAGACCCAGTACTTC.

The chain employs TRBV7-2 and TRBJ2-1, with no clear D. CDR1 is SGHTA and CDR2 is FQGNSA in the germline V gene. The CDR3 length is 12 residues. V lost 5 bases and J lost 12, with 14 bases in between. CDR3 sequence (DNA): TGTGCCAGCAGCCTGGGGATGGCGAGGCAGTTCTTC. Its protein is CASSLGMARQFF. Drawing the rest from reference TRBV7-2 and TRBJ2-1, the complete variable domain is GAGVSQSPSNKVTEKGKDVELRCDPISGHTALYWYRQSLGQGLEFLIYFQGNSAPDKSGLPSDRFSAERTGGSVSTLTIQRTQQEDSAVYLCASSLGMARQFFGPGTRLTVL.

The chain joins TRBV13 to TRBJ2-3; 9 nucleotides agree with TRBD2. Germline lookup yields CDR1 PRHDT and CDR2 FYEKMQ (reference sequence). The CDR3 contains 17 residues. Trimming at V came to 2 bases and at J to 3 bases, leaving 9 bases not matched to a gene. CDR3 in amino acids: CASSLPVLAGGTDTQYF. The CDR3 DNA is TGTGCCAGCAGCTTACCCGTACTAGCGGGTGGGACAGATACGCAGTATTTT.

The rearrangement uses TRBV27 and TRBJ2-1, with 10 bases lining up with TRBD1. V shed 3 bases, J shed 7 bases, and the junction held 3 bases outside the gene matches. The CDR3 is 14 residues long. From germline, CDR1 is MNHEY and CDR2 SMNVEV (reference sequence). This CDR3 is CASSLGQGRNEQFF. CDR3 sequence (DNA): TGTGCCAGCAGTTTGGGACAGGGGCGTAATGAGCAGTTCTTC.

This clone was counted a single time. The rearrangement links TRBV5-1 to TRBJ2-5; D might be TRBD1 (5 bases). Germline values: CDR1 SGHRS, CDR2 YFSETQ. V was trimmed by 1 base and J by 5 bases, leaving 9 bases between them. This CDR3 has 13 residues. The CDR3 nucleotides are TGCGCCAGCAGCTTGCAGGCAGGGGAGACCCAGTACTTC. This codes for CASSLQAGETQYF.

The chain is built from TRBV6-1 and TRBJ2-2, with D perhaps matching TRBD1 (6 bases). Looked up from germline, CDR1 is MNHNS and CDR2 is SASEGT. The CDR3 runs to 15 residues. V was cut by 4 bases and J by 1 base, with 10 bases left in between. CDR3: CASSAAGVNTGELFF. CDR3 bases: TGTGCCAGCAGTGCGGCAGGGGTGAACACCGGGGAGCTGTTTTTT.

The V gene is TRBV2, the J gene TRBJ2-7; D is uncertain. There are 12 residues in the CDR3. Trimming cost V 3 bases and J 6 bases, with 9 bases left between them. Germline V lookup: CDR1 SNHLY, CDR2 FYNNEI. The CDR3 loop reads CASSDPSSEQYF. The CDR3 region has the DNA TGTGCCAGCAGTGATCCGTCATCCGAGCAGTACTTC.

The chain uses TRBV7-2 and TRBJ2-7, with TRBD2 matching 7 bases. The trim removed 5 bases at V and 0 bases at J, leaving 10 bases unmatched. Germline V gene sequence: CDR1 SGHTA, CDR2 FQGNSA. The CDR3 runs to 16 residues. CDR3 in DNA: TGTGCCAGCAGCCCCCCTGTAGCGGGCCCCTCCTACGAGCAGTACTTC. Translating it yields CASSPPVAGPSYEQYF.

The chain uses TRBV6-1 and TRBJ1-5; D not certain. V lost 2 bases and J 4 bases, leaving 6 bases between the germline ends. CDR1 and CDR2 from the germline V gene are MNHNS and SASEGT. The CDR3 has 13 residues. The CDR3 bases are TGTGCCAGCAGTGAACTCGGGAATCAGCCCCAGCATTTT. The encoded protein is CASSELGNQPQHF.